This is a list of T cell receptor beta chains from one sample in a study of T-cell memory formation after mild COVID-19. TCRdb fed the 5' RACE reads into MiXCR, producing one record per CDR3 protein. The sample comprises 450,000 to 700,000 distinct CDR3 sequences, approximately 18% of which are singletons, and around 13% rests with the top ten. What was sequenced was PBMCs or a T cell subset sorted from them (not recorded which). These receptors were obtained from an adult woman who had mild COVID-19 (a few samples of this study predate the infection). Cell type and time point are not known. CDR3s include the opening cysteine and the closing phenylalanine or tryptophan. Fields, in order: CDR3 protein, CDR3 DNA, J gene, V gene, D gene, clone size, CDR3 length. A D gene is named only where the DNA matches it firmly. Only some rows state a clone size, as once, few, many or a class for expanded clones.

CASSSTTGGTEAFF | TGCGCCAGCAGCTCCACGACAGGTGGCACTGAAGCTTTCTTT | TRBJ1-1 | TRBV5-1 | . | . | 14
CASSPPTDNYGYTF | TGCGCCAGCAGTCCCCCCACAGATAACTATGGCTACACCTTC | TRBJ1-2 | TRBV5-1 | . | . | 14
CASSFRDRRGYTF | TGTGCCAGCAGCTTCCGGGACAGGAGGGGCTACACCTTC | TRBJ1-2 | TRBV7-2 | TRBD1 | few | 13
CASSSGTPTGEQYF | TGTGCCAGCAGCTCCGGGACACCTACGGGGGAGCAGTACTTC | TRBJ2-7 | TRBV6-5 | . | few | 14
CASSIFGGLGQETQYF | TGTGCCAGTAGTATTTTTGGCGGACTCGGCCAAGAGACCCAGTACTTC | TRBJ2-5 | TRBV19 | . | few | 16
CAWSAGRNTEAFF | TGTGCCTGGAGTGCCGGGAGGAACACTGAAGCTTTCTTT | TRBJ1-1 | TRBV30 | . | . | 13
CAYLALETQYF | TGTGCCTACCTAGCGTTAGAGACCCAGTACTTC | TRBJ2-5 | TRBV30 | . | . | 11
CASSLLPRSDRGFDTQYF | TGTGCCAGCAGCTTACTCCCCCGGTCGGACAGAGGGTTTGATACGCAGTATTTT | TRBJ2-3 | TRBV7-6 | . | few | 18
CASSQGSGTRADTQYF | TGCGCCAGCAGCCAAGGGTCCGGGACACGGGCAGATACGCAGTATTTT | TRBJ2-3 | TRBV4-3 | . | . | 16
CSARDPLYYEQYF | TGCAGTGCTAGAGATCCTCTATACTACGAGCAGTACTTC | TRBJ2-7 | TRBV20-1 | . | . | 13
CASSLEVGGFHNQPQHF | TGTGCCAGCAGCTTAGAAGTTGGAGGATTCCACAATCAGCCCCAGCATTTT | TRBJ1-5 | TRBV7-8 | . | few | 17
CSARVAGGLFSEQFF | TGCAGTGCTAGGGTAGCGGGGGGGCTTTTTAGTGAGCAGTTCTTC | TRBJ2-1 | TRBV20-1 | TRBD2 | many | 15
CASRAGASSYEQYF | TGTGCCAGCAGGGCCGGGGCCAGCTCCTACGAGCAGTACTTC | TRBJ2-7 | TRBV7-8 | . | many | 14
CASSLATGGLYEQYF | TGCGCCAGCAGCTTGGCCACAGGGGGCCTATACGAGCAGTACTTC | TRBJ2-7 | TRBV5-1 | TRBD1 | . | 15
CASSLWLTDTQYF | TGTGCCAGCAGCTTATGGCTGACAGATACGCAGTATTTT | TRBJ2-3 | TRBV7-2 | . | many | 13
CAWSQGGTEAFF | TGTGCCTGGAGTCAAGGGGGCACTGAAGCTTTCTTT | TRBJ1-1 | TRBV30 | . | few | 12
CATRRGTGNTEAFF | TGCGCCACCCGTCGCGGGACAGGGAACACTGAAGCTTTCTTT | TRBJ1-1 | TRBV5-1 | TRBD1 | . | 14
CASSLEYQPQHF | TGTGCCAGCAGTTTAGAATATCAGCCCCAGCATTTT | TRBJ1-5 | TRBV12-3/TRBV12-4 | . | few | 12
CAINDGGALVADTQYF | TGTGCCATCAACGACGGCGGGGCTCTTGTAGCAGATACGCAGTATTTT | TRBJ2-3 | TRBV10-3 | . | few | 16
CATSDPRDSGDTQYF | TGTGCCACCAGTGACCCCCGGGACTCTGGAGATACGCAGTATTTT | TRBJ2-3 | TRBV24-1 | . | . | 15
CAISEYGGTEAFF | TGTGCCATCAGTGAGTACGGGGGCACTGAAGCTTTCTTT | TRBJ1-1 | TRBV10-3 | . | few | 13
CASSAGGALTSGEKLFF | TGTGCCAGCAGCGCCGGGGGCGCTCTTACATCGGGTGAAAAACTGTTTTTT | TRBJ1-4 | TRBV9 | . | . | 17
CASSQGAGAETQYF | TGTGCCAGCAGCCAAGGTGCGGGGGCAGAGACCCAGTACTTC | TRBJ2-5 | TRBV14 | . | few | 14
CASSLAGRIGNEKLFF | TGTGCCAGCAGCTTGGCGGGGAGGATCGGGAACGAAAAACTGTTTTTT | TRBJ1-4 | TRBV5-5 | . | few | 16
CASSEQVNFSVRGYTF | TGTGCCAGCAGTGAACAGGTGAACTTCTCCGTTCGTGGCTACACCTTC | TRBJ1-2 | TRBV6-1 | . | few | 16
CASSSGVGALDTGANVLTF | TGTGCCAGCAGCTCCGGAGTAGGGGCATTGGATACTGGGGCCAACGTCCTGACTTTC | TRBJ2-6 | TRBV9 | . | many | 19
CASSLFRGSGSGYTF | TGTGCCAGCAGTTTATTTCGGGGGTCGGGTTCTGGCTACACCTTC | TRBJ1-2 | TRBV12-3/TRBV12-4 | . | few | 15
CASSETRGAYEQYF | TGTGCCAGCAGTGAAACGAGGGGGGCCTACGAGCAGTACTTC | TRBJ2-7 | TRBV6-1 | . | few | 14
CASSMTSEKLFF | TGTGCCAGCAGTATGACTAGTGAAAAACTGTTTTTT | TRBJ1-4 | TRBV12-3/TRBV12-4 | . | few | 12
CASTPGQGVHEQYF | TGTGCCAGTACACCGGGACAGGGCGTACACGAGCAGTACTTC | TRBJ2-7 | TRBV10-3 | TRBD1 | once | 14
CASSFGGGKEKLFF | TGTGCCAGCAGTTTCGGGGGAGGGAAAGAAAAACTGTTTTTT | TRBJ1-4 | TRBV12-3/TRBV12-4 | . | few | 14
CASRWDRGNTEAFF | TGTGCCAGCCGTTGGGACAGGGGGAACACTGAAGCTTTCTTT | TRBJ1-1 | TRBV6-2/TRBV6-3 | TRBD1 | . | 14
CASSGRGGETQYF | TGTGCCAGCAGCGGGCGAGGGGGGGAGACCCAGTACTTC | TRBJ2-5 | TRBV7-8 | . | . | 13
CASSLELSSEITNYGYTF | TGTGCCAGCAGCTTAGAACTTTCGTCAGAGATAACTAACTATGGCTACACCTTC | TRBJ1-2 | TRBV7-6 | . | . | 18
CASSHKGYEQYF | TGTGCCAGCAGCCACAAGGGCTACGAGCAGTACTTC | TRBJ2-7 | TRBV6-5 | . | many | 12
CSAPRVAYTDTQYF | TGCAGTGCTCCCCGGGTGGCCTACACAGATACGCAGTATTTT | TRBJ2-3 | TRBV20-1 | . | . | 14
CSAGDRSSGANVLTF | TGCAGTGCTGGGGACCGAAGCTCTGGGGCCAACGTCCTGACTTTC | TRBJ2-6 | TRBV20-1 | . | . | 15
CASSFLSGRGKSPNEQFF | TGTGCCAGCAGCTTCTTGTCGGGGCGCGGGAAGTCTCCCAATGAGCAGTTCTTC | TRBJ2-1 | TRBV7-9 | . | few | 18
CASSYDPDNYGYTF | TGCGCCAGCAGCTACGACCCAGACAACTATGGCTACACCTTC | TRBJ1-2 | TRBV5-1 | . | . | 14
CASSLVEGVLENSPLHF | TGTGCCAGCAGCTTAGTGGAGGGAGTGCTTGAGAATTCACCCCTCCACTTT | TRBJ1-6 | TRBV7-6 | . | many | 17
CASSQDLVGTGELFF | TGTGCCAGCAGCCAAGATCTTGTGGGCACCGGGGAGCTGTTTTTT | TRBJ2-2 | TRBV4-2 | . | . | 15
CASAMLGTSGMDEQFF | TGTGCCAGCGCCATGTTGGGGACTAGCGGGATGGATGAGCAGTTCTTC | TRBJ2-1 | TRBV27 | TRBD2 | . | 16
CASSPGAGTGFGYTF | TGTGCCAGCTCACCAGGGGCCGGGACAGGGTTTGGCTACACCTTC | TRBJ1-2 | TRBV18 | TRBD1 | . | 15
CASSFGRVYGYTF | TGTGCCAGCAGTTTCGGCAGGGTCTATGGCTACACCTTC | TRBJ1-2 | TRBV12-3/TRBV12-4 | . | few | 13
CSVEGENANTGELFF | TGCAGCGTTGAAGGAGAAAATGCGAACACCGGGGAGCTGTTTTTT | TRBJ2-2 | TRBV29-1 | . | few | 15
CASSEGGNTEAFF | TGTGCCAGCAGTGAGGGTGGGAACACTGAAGCTTTCTTT | TRBJ1-1 | TRBV6-1 | . | many | 13
CASSPGPGTGSEAFF | TGTGCCAGCTCACCCGGTCCCGGGACAGGGTCCGAAGCTTTCTTT | TRBJ1-1 | TRBV18 | TRBD1 | . | 15
CASSFSGTGPYEQYF | TGTGCCAGCAGCTTCTCCGGGACAGGTCCCTACGAGCAGTACTTC | TRBJ2-7 | TRBV7-8 | TRBD1 | few | 15
CASSSRGLAGGSYNEQFF | TGCGCCAGCAGCTCGAGGGGTCTAGCGGGAGGATCGTACAATGAGCAGTTCTTC | TRBJ2-1 | TRBV5-1 | TRBD2 | . | 18
CASSQTATNTEAFF | TGTGCCAGCTCACAGACAGCGACGAACACTGAAGCTTTCTTT | TRBJ1-1 | TRBV18 | . | . | 14
CSARRRDRAYEQYF | TGCAGTGCTAGAAGAAGGGACAGGGCCTACGAGCAGTACTTC | TRBJ2-7 | TRBV20-1 | TRBD1 | few | 14